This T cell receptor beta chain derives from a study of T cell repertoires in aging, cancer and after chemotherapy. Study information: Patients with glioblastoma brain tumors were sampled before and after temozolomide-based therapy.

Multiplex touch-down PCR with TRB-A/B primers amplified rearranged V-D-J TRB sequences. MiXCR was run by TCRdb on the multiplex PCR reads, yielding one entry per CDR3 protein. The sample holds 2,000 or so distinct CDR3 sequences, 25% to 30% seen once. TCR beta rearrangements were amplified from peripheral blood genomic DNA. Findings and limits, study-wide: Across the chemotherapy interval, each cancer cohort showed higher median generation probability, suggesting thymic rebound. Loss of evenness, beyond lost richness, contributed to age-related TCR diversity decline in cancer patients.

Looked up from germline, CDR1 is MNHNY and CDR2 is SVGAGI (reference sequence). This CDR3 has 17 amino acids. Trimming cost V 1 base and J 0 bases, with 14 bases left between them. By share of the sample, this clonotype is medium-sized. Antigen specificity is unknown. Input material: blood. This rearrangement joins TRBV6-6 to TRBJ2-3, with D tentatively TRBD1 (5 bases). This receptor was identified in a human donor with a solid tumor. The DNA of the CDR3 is TGTGCCAGCAGTTACTACAGGCCCGCTTCTAGCACAGATACGCAGTATTTT. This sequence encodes CASSYYRPASSTDTQYF.